Listed below are T cell receptor beta chains from one sample, sequenced in a study of naive and memory T cell subsets. TCRdb reprocessed the UMI-ligation and nested PCR reads with MiXCR, giving one entry per CDR3 protein. The sample records 130,000 to 150,000 distinct CDR3 sequences, around 15% being singletons. Sequencing was carried out using naive CD4+ T cells from blood. These receptors came from a human donor in good health. Both conserved end residues are part of each CDR3. A D gene is named only where the DNA matches it firmly. Rows may omit the clone size; those that give it use once, few, many or a size class.

V gene,D gene,clone size,J gene,CDR3 protein,CDR3 DNA
TRBV4-1,TRBD1,.,TRBJ1-5,CASSQPTGNNQPQHF,TGCGCCAGCAGCCAACCGACAGGGAACAATCAGCCCCAGCATTTT
TRBV10-1,TRBD2,once,TRBJ2-3,CASSDPSGSWDTQYF,TGCGCCAGCAGTGATCCTAGCGGGAGTTGGGATACGCAGTATTTT
TRBV20-1,.,few,TRBJ2-7,CSATGGKGYEQYF,TGCAGTGCTACGGGCGGGAAAGGGTACGAGCAGTACTTC
TRBV30,.,few,TRBJ1-1,CAWSVRSEAFF,TGTGCCTGGAGTGTCCGAAGCGAAGCTTTCTTT
TRBV29-1,TRBD1,few,TRBJ2-1,CSPLKNRGSEQFF,TGCAGCCCATTGAAGAACAGGGGAAGTGAGCAGTTCTTC
TRBV19,TRBD1,.,TRBJ1-5,CASSIRQGGSNQPQHF,TGTGCCAGTAGTATAAGGCAGGGGGGTAGCAATCAGCCCCAGCATTTT
TRBV15,.,.,TRBJ1-4,CATSRPHEKLFF,TGTGCCACCAGCCGTCCCCATGAAAAACTGTTTTTT
TRBV5-1,.,.,TRBJ1-1,CASSSAGATNTEAFF,TGCGCCAGCAGTTCGGCAGGGGCGACGAACACTGAAGCTTTCTTT
TRBV7-9,.,.,TRBJ2-5,CASSLALRWERETQYF,TGTGCCAGCAGCTTAGCATTGCGGTGGGAGCGGGAGACCCAGTACTTC
TRBV5-1,.,.,TRBJ1-1,CASRIPNTEAFF,TGCGCCAGCAGGATCCCGAACACTGAAGCTTTCTTT
TRBV11-1,.,few,TRBJ1-4,CASSLMPGRKFNEKLFF,TGTGCCAGCAGCTTAATGCCAGGACGTAAATTTAATGAAAAACTGTTTTTT
TRBV27,.,.,TRBJ2-6,CASSLLRGPGANVLTF,TGTGCCAGCAGTTTATTACGGGGGCCTGGGGCCAACGTCCTGACTTTC
TRBV20-1,.,.,TRBJ2-5,CSARVQGQETQYF,TGCAGTGCTAGAGTTCAAGGCCAAGAGACCCAGTACTTC
TRBV5-4,.,few,TRBJ1-2,CASSLVAGRWDGYTF,TGTGCCAGCAGCTTGGTTGCGGGGCGTTGGGATGGCTACACCTTC
TRBV4-2,.,few,TRBJ2-7,CASSQGAGTSYEQYF,TGTGCCAGCAGCCAAGGAGCGGGTACATCCTACGAGCAGTACTTC
TRBV12-3/TRBV12-4,.,.,TRBJ1-1,CASSFFSGVNTEAFF,TGTGCCAGCAGTTTTTTCTCCGGGGTGAACACTGAAGCTTTCTTT
TRBV10-3,.,.,TRBJ2-3,CAIGGATSSTDTQYF,TGTGCCATCGGGGGCGCCACCTCCTCCACAGATACGCAGTATTTT
TRBV2,TRBD2,few,TRBJ2-7,CASGETSGDYEQYF,TGTGCCAGCGGAGAAACTAGCGGGGACTACGAGCAGTACTTC
TRBV20-1,.,few,TRBJ2-3,CSARDALGIDTQYF,TGCAGTGCTAGGGATGCCCTGGGGATTGATACGCAGTATTTT
TRBV12-3/TRBV12-4,TRBD1,few,TRBJ1-3,CASSPSGGSGNTIYF,TGTGCCAGCAGCCCTTCAGGGGGCTCGGGAAACACCATATATTTT
TRBV9,TRBD2,.,TRBJ2-6,CASSVGLAGTSGANVLTF,TGTGCCAGCAGCGTAGGGCTAGCGGGTACTTCTGGGGCCAACGTCCTGACTTTC
TRBV7-2,.,few,TRBJ2-3,CASSSATIQDTQYF,TGTGCCAGCAGCTCAGCCACAATCCAAGATACGCAGTATTTT
TRBV6-2/TRBV6-3,TRBD1,few,TRBJ1-5,CASSYLLTGVGGNQPQHF,TGTGCCAGCAGTTACCTACTTACAGGGGTTGGGGGCAATCAGCCCCAGCATTTT
TRBV11-2,.,.,TRBJ2-7,CASSLGDEAGLLYEQYF,TGTGCCAGCAGCTTAGGTGACGAAGCGGGCCTCCTCTACGAGCAGTACTTC
TRBV6-5,.,few,TRBJ2-7,CASSYDYREQYF,TGTGCCAGCAGTTACGACTATAGGGAGCAGTACTTC
TRBV6-2/TRBV6-3,TRBD1,few,TRBJ2-2,CASGRGQYTGELFF,TGTGCCAGCGGCAGGGGGCAATACACCGGGGAGCTGTTTTTT
TRBV10-2,TRBD1,few,TRBJ2-1,CASSDLSDRDRGEQFF,TGCGCCAGCAGTGACCTATCAGACAGGGACAGGGGTGAGCAGTTCTTC
TRBV30,.,few,TRBJ2-7,CAWSGQGIKNYEQYF,TGTGCCTGGAGTGGTCAAGGGATAAAAAATTACGAGCAGTACTTC
TRBV6-2/TRBV6-3,TRBD2,few,TRBJ2-3,CASLVGTSGSWTDTQYF,TGTGCCAGCCTGGTGGGGACTAGCGGGAGTTGGACAGATACGCAGTATTTT
TRBV6-5,TRBD2,few,TRBJ2-7,CASRGISGNYEQYF,TGTGCCAGCAGGGGGATAAGCGGGAACTACGAGCAGTACTTC
TRBV7-9,.,few,TRBJ2-5,CASSSRTLARETQYF,TGTGCCAGCAGCTCTCGAACTTTGGCTCGAGAGACCCAGTACTTC
TRBV5-1,.,few,TRBJ2-2,CARPTAANTGELFF,TGCGCCAGACCGACAGCAGCGAACACCGGGGAGCTGTTTTTT
TRBV11-2,TRBD2,few,TRBJ2-1,CASSLAVRDEQFF,TGTGCCAGCAGCCTAGCGGTCAGGGATGAGCAGTTCTTC
TRBV5-1,TRBD2,few,TRBJ2-7,CASSLNGRDYEQYF,TGCGCCAGCAGCTTGAACGGGAGGGACTACGAGCAGTACTTC
TRBV29-1,TRBD1,few,TRBJ1-4,CSGKTGGHEKLFF,TGCAGCGGCAAGACAGGGGGCCATGAAAAACTGTTTTTT
TRBV19,TRBD1,.,TRBJ2-3,CASTQGGWPVTQYF,TGTGCCAGTACACAGGGGGGCTGGCCAGTTACGCAGTATTTT
TRBV12-3/TRBV12-4,TRBD1,.,TRBJ1-5,CASSRQGISQPQHF,TGTGCCAGCAGTCGACAGGGAATAAGTCAGCCCCAGCATTTT
TRBV3-2,.,.,TRBJ1-2,CASSQEGACYGYTF,TGTGCCAGCAGCCAAGAGGGGGCTTGCTATGGCTACACCTTC
TRBV7-2,TRBD1,.,TRBJ2-7,CASSSTRDRVHEQYF,TGTGCCAGCAGCTCCACCCGGGACAGGGTCCACGAGCAGTACTTC
TRBV5-1,TRBD1,.,TRBJ2-5,CASSRTGGGETQYF,TGCGCCAGCAGCAGGACAGGGGGTGGTGAGACCCAGTACTTC
TRBV20-1,.,many,TRBJ2-7,CSARRDFQTYEQYF,TGCAGTGCTCGACGGGACTTCCAAACCTACGAGCAGTACTTC
TRBV12-3/TRBV12-4,.,many,TRBJ2-5,CASSFWVETQYF,TGTGCCAGCAGTTTTTGGGTTGAGACCCAGTACTTC
TRBV11-3,TRBD2,.,TRBJ2-3,CASSPGGDTSTDTQYF,TGTGCCAGCAGCCCGGGGGGGGATACTAGCACAGATACGCAGTATTTT
TRBV5-1,TRBD2,.,TRBJ2-3,CASTGGAGGNTQYF,TGCGCCAGCACCGGGGGGGCCGGAGGGAATACGCAGTATTTT
TRBV2,.,few,TRBJ2-5,CASSEVLGGETQYF,TGTGCCAGCAGTGAAGTCCTAGGTGGAGAGACCCAGTACTTC
TRBV20-1,.,few,TRBJ2-5,CSGQGSPRPETQYF,TGCAGTGGGCAGGGAAGCCCTCGCCCGGAGACCCAGTACTTC
TRBV5-1,TRBD2,few,TRBJ2-2,CASQREMYTGELFF,TGCGCCAGTCAGCGGGAGATGTACACCGGGGAGCTGTTTTTT
TRBV4-3,.,many,TRBJ1-1,CASSQTWPVPEAFF,TGCGCCAGCAGCCAAACTTGGCCGGTGCCTGAAGCTTTCTTT
TRBV20-1,.,many,TRBJ2-5,CSARDLKANRVLQETQYF,TGCAGTGCTAGAGATTTGAAGGCCAATCGAGTGCTCCAAGAGACCCAGTACTTC
TRBV5-1,TRBD2,few,TRBJ2-5,CASSPGLAGGQETQYF,TGCGCCAGCAGCCCGGGACTAGCGGGAGGGCAAGAGACCCAGTACTTC
TRBV5-1,TRBD2,.,TRBJ2-7,CASSRLAGGAPYEQYF,TGCGCCAGCAGCCGGCTAGCGGGAGGAGCGCCCTACGAGCAGTACTTC
TRBV7-9,.,few,TRBJ2-7,CASSLNSYEQYF,TGTGCCAGCAGTTTAAACTCCTACGAGCAGTACTTC
TRBV7-6,.,few,TRBJ1-6,CASSSQGSPLHF,TGTGCCAGCAGCTCCCAGGGGTCACCCCTCCACTTT
TRBV5-1,.,.,TRBJ2-3,CASSLEGTESDTQYF,TGCGCCAGCAGCTTGGAAGGAACGGAGTCAGATACGCAGTATTTT
TRBV6-5,TRBD1,few,TRBJ2-3,CASSPGTGGTDTQYF,TGTGCCAGCAGTCCCGGGACAGGGGGCACAGATACGCAGTATTTT